This T cell receptor (beta chain) was identified during a study of T cells in Graves' hyperthyroidism and ophthalmopathy. The sample holds many counts of this clonotype. Authors of the study amplified TCR beta CDR3 regions from RNA transcripts. Using the HTBI primer set, a first-round RT-PCR was run on the TCR CDR3. TCRdb analysed the multiplex PCR reads with MiXCR anew, one entry per CDR3 protein. The profile shows a few hundred thousand distinct CDR3 sequences, 12% to 15% of them singletons. When ophthalmopathy did not progress within 18 months, Graves' hyperthyroidism was considered stable. A patient was excluded if there was uncontrolled infection, other autoimmune disease, pregnancy or lactation. Germline-derived CDR1 and CDR2 are MNHEY and SMNVEV (reference sequence). There are 14 residues in the CDR3. V was shortened by 6 bases and J by 0 bases, with 12 bases between the two germline ends.

This receptor was identified in a woman under 30 with Graves' hyperthyroidism. The genes are TRBV27 and TRBJ2-7, with a weak D call TRBD2 (6 bases). Input material: blood. The CDR3 nucleotides are TGTGCCAGCAGCAAGCGGGCTCGCTCCTACGAGCAGTACTTC. Translation: CASSKRARSYEQYF.